A selection of T cell receptor beta chains follows, all from one sample in a study of blood T cell repertoires in COVID-19. TCRdb keeps only in-frame clones here, not all; method: immunoSEQ multiplex PCR. The sample records about 120,000 clones, about 85% being singletons. The sequencing sample was made of peripheral blood. The receptors were gathered from a woman at least 80 years old with acute or convalescent COVID-19. The CDR3 runs from the conserved cysteine through the conserved F or W. D genes are given only for firm matches. Clone size is shown for a subset of rows, as once, few, many or a class of expanded clone.

size: .; J: TRBJ1-2; D: .; V: TRBV19; DNA: TGTGCCAGTAGTCCCGTAGCATTCAGGACAGAAAACTATGGCTACACCTTC; CDR3: CASSPVAFRTENYGYTF
size: few; J: TRBJ1-4; D: TRBD1; V: TRBV2; DNA: TGTGCCAGCAGCTCGTCCGGGACAGAAAATGAAAAACTGTTTTTT; CDR3: CASSSSGTENEKLFF
size: .; J: TRBJ2-1; D: .; V: TRBV24-1; DNA: TGTGCCCCGCGGGATATTCAAGCGGATGAGCAGTTCTTC; CDR3: CAPRDIQADEQFF
size: .; J: TRBJ1-1; D: .; V: TRBV11-1; DNA: TGTGCCAGCAGCTTGGGGCGTAACACTGAAGCTTTCTTT; CDR3: CASSLGRNTEAFF
size: .; J: TRBJ2-3; D: TRBD1; V: TRBV4-2; DNA: TGTGCCAGCAGCCAAGATCGGAGGACAGGGAAGGTCACAGATACGCAGTATTTT; CDR3: CASSQDRRTGKVTDTQYF
size: .; J: TRBJ1-1; D: TRBD1; V: TRBV3-1/TRBV3-2; DNA: TGTGCCAGCAGCCAAGATTCGGGACAGGGTTCGGGAGCTTTCTTT; CDR3: CASSQDSGQGSGAFF
size: .; J: TRBJ1-2; D: .; V: TRBV4-3; DNA: TGCGCCAGCAGCCAAGATTACATCTCTAACTATGGCTACACCTTC; CDR3: CASSQDYISNYGYTF
size: once; J: TRBJ1-3; D: TRBD1; V: TRBV5-1; DNA: TGCGCCAGCAGCCCAACGGGACAGTTCTACGCTGGAAACACCATATATTTT; CDR3: CASSPTGQFYAGNTIYF
size: .; J: TRBJ1-3; D: .; V: TRBV4-1; DNA: TGCGCCAGCAGCTCCCAGGCAGCGGCTGGAAACACCATATATTTT; CDR3: CASSSQAAAGNTIYF
size: .; J: TRBJ1-5; D: .; V: TRBV3-1/TRBV3-2; DNA: TGTGCCAGCAGCCAGGACTTAATACGTCAGCCCCAGCATTTT; CDR3: CASSQDLIRQPQHF
size: .; J: TRBJ2-1; D: .; V: TRBV28; DNA: TGTGCCAGCAGGGGCAGTTACAATGAGCAGTTCTTC; CDR3: CASRGSYNEQFF
size: .; J: TRBJ2-7; D: TRBD2; V: TRBV6-1; DNA: TGTGCCAGCAGTGAAGTTTCGGGGGGTGCCTACGAGCAGTACTTC; CDR3: CASSEVSGGAYEQYF
size: once; J: TRBJ1-2; D: TRBD1; V: TRBV27; DNA: TGTGCCAGCAGTTTGCGACAGGGAGATGGCTACACCTTC; CDR3: CASSLRQGDGYTF
size: .; J: TRBJ1-6; D: TRBD1; V: TRBV10-3; DNA: TGTGCCATCAGTGAGTCCAGGGGGATCTCACCCCTCCACTTT; CDR3: CAISESRGISPLHF
size: few; J: TRBJ1-1; D: .; V: TRBV6-2/TRBV6-3; DNA: TGTGCCAGCAGATACCATACTGAAGCTTTCTTT; CDR3: CASRYHTEAFF
size: .; J: TRBJ2-5; D: TRBD2; V: TRBV2; DNA: TGTGCCAGCAGCGGGGGACGGGGGGGGCAAGAGACCCAGTACTTC; CDR3: CASSGGRGGQETQYF
size: .; J: TRBJ2-5; D: .; V: TRBV2; DNA: TGTGCCAGCAGTGAAGCCGCTGGCGGGACCCAGTACTTC; CDR3: CASSEAAGGTQYF
size: .; J: TRBJ2-7; D: .; V: TRBV9; DNA: TGTGCCAGCAGCTCCGACGCTCTCGGAGGGCGGGAGCAGTACTTC; CDR3: CASSSDALGGREQYF
size: .; J: TRBJ2-3; D: TRBD2; V: TRBV9; DNA: TGTGCCAGCAGCAAACACCCGACTAGCGGGGGAGATACGCAGTATTTT; CDR3: CASSKHPTSGGDTQYF
size: .; J: TRBJ1-4; D: TRBD1; V: TRBV5-4; DNA: TGTGCCAGCAGCTTGGGGGACAGGGCAGCCGAAAAACTGTTTTTT; CDR3: CASSLGDRAAEKLFF
size: .; J: TRBJ1-3; D: .; V: TRBV9; DNA: TGTGCCAGCAGCGTAGGAACGACCACCGGGACAAGCTCTAGAAACACCATATATTTT; CDR3: CASSVGTTTGTSSRNTIYF
size: .; J: TRBJ2-7; D: .; V: TRBV20-1; DNA: TGCAGTGCTGGGACATTAGAGCAGTACTTC; CDR3: CSAGTLEQYF
size: .; J: TRBJ2-3; D: TRBD1; V: TRBV18; DNA: TGTGCCAGCTCACCACCGAATTTATGGGACAGGGTGGCGAATACGCAGTATTTT; CDR3: CASSPPNLWDRVANTQYF
size: .; J: TRBJ1-1; D: .; V: TRBV2; DNA: TGTGCCAGCGCTGGGGCCGCTGAAGCTTTCTTT; CDR3: CASAGAAEAFF
size: .; J: TRBJ1-2; D: .; V: TRBV5-4; DNA: TGTGCCAGCAGCTCGGATATAGGGAGTGCTGGCTACACCTTC; CDR3: CASSSDIGSAGYTF
size: .; J: TRBJ1-2; D: TRBD1; V: TRBV19; DNA: TGTGCCAGTAATACGAGGGGGCATGGCTACACCTTC; CDR3: CASNTRGHGYTF
size: few; J: TRBJ1-2; D: TRBD1; V: TRBV28; DNA: TGTGCCAGCAGCCCTACCGGACAGGGGCACATAACAGGCTATGGCTACACCTTC; CDR3: CASSPTGQGHITGYGYTF
size: .; J: TRBJ1-5; D: .; V: TRBV6-2/TRBV6-3; DNA: TGTGCCAGCAGTCAACGGTCGGGAAACAATCAGCCCCAGCATTTT; CDR3: CASSQRSGNNQPQHF
size: .; J: TRBJ1-6; D: .; V: TRBV2; DNA: TGTGCCAGCAGTGAAAGACAGTATAATTCACCCCTCCACTTT; CDR3: CASSERQYNSPLHF
size: .; J: TRBJ2-5; D: .; V: TRBV5-6; DNA: TGTGCCAGCAGCCCAGCAATCGGGGGACAGCAAGAGACCCAGTACTTC; CDR3: CASSPAIGGQQETQYF
size: .; J: TRBJ2-5; D: .; V: TRBV10-3; DNA: TGTGCCATCTGTCCAGGGGAAGGAGAGACCCAGTACTTC; CDR3: CAICPGEGETQYF
size: once; J: TRBJ1-4; D: .; V: TRBV5-5; DNA: TGTGCCAGCAGCTCGCCTACAACTAATGAAAAACTGTTTTTT; CDR3: CASSSPTTNEKLFF
size: .; J: TRBJ1-2; D: .; V: TRBV28; DNA: TGTGCCAGCAGCCCTCTGGGGGAGGGGCAGGGTGACTACACCTTC; CDR3: CASSPLGEGQGDYTF
size: .; J: TRBJ1-2; D: TRBD1; V: TRBV10-2; DNA: TGCGCCAGCCAGAGGGACAGCTATGGCTACACCTTC; CDR3: CASQRDSYGYTF
size: once; J: TRBJ2-2; D: .; V: TRBV24-1; DNA: TGTGCCACCAGTGACACAGGGTTCGGCGGGGAGCTGTTTTTT; CDR3: CATSDTGFGGELFF
size: .; J: TRBJ1-3; D: .; V: TRBV29-1; DNA: TGCAGCGTTGAATTACAGCTCTCTGGAAACACCATATATTTT; CDR3: CSVELQLSGNTIYF
size: .; J: TRBJ1-1; D: .; V: TRBV12-3/TRBV12-4; DNA: TGTGCCAGCAGTTCTCAGGGGAACACTGAAGCTTTCTTT; CDR3: CASSSQGNTEAFF
size: .; J: TRBJ1-4; D: .; V: TRBV12-3/TRBV12-4; DNA: TGTGCCACCAGCAGGACAGTAAATGAAAAACTGTTTTTT; CDR3: CATSRTVNEKLFF
size: .; J: TRBJ1-1; D: .; V: TRBV7-9; DNA: TGTGCCAGCAGCATACAGGGAACTGAAGCTTTCTTT; CDR3: CASSIQGTEAFF
size: .; J: TRBJ1-1; D: TRBD1; V: TRBV5-4; DNA: TGTGCCAGCAGCCACAACCAGGGGGGCACTGAAGCTTTCTTT; CDR3: CASSHNQGGTEAFF
size: .; J: TRBJ2-4; D: .; V: TRBV2; DNA: TGTGCCAGCAGTGTGGGAGACACCATTAACATTCAGTACTTC; CDR3: CASSVGDTINIQYF
size: few; J: TRBJ1-2; D: TRBD1; V: TRBV6-5; DNA: TGTGCCAGCAGTTACTACTCGGGACAGCTCTATGGCTACACCTTC; CDR3: CASSYYSGQLYGYTF
size: .; J: TRBJ1-2; D: .; V: TRBV6-6; DNA: TGTGCCAGCAGTTACCAGCAGGGGATCAACTATGGCTACACCTTC; CDR3: CASSYQQGINYGYTF
size: .; J: TRBJ1-2; D: .; V: TRBV28; DNA: TGTGCCAGCAGTTTATGGGGGCCTGACTATGGCTACACCTTC; CDR3: CASSLWGPDYGYTF
size: .; J: TRBJ2-3; D: TRBD2; V: TRBV5-1; DNA: TGCGCCAGCAGCCCCAGGGGACTAGCGGGGGGGTCAGATACGCAGTATTTT; CDR3: CASSPRGLAGGSDTQYF
size: .; J: TRBJ1-2; D: .; V: TRBV5-1; DNA: TGCGCCAGCAGCTATGGACGGGGTGAATATGGCTACACCTTC; CDR3: CASSYGRGEYGYTF
size: .; J: TRBJ2-3; D: .; V: TRBV13; DNA: TGTGCCAGCAGCCCCCCCGCGGGGACTAGCACAGATACGCAGTATTTT; CDR3: CASSPPAGTSTDTQYF
size: .; J: TRBJ2-6; D: .; V: TRBV15; DNA: TGTGCCACCAGCGGGGGGGCCAGGGCTGGGGCCAACGTCCTGACTTTC; CDR3: CATSGGARAGANVLTF
size: .; J: TRBJ1-1; D: TRBD1; V: TRBV10-3; DNA: TGTGCCATCAGTGAACAACAGGGGTACACTGAAGCTTTCTTT; CDR3: CAISEQQGYTEAFF
size: .; J: TRBJ2-1; D: TRBD2; V: TRBV19; DNA: TGTGCCAGTAGTTCCGGGACTAGCGGGGGCCATGAGCAGTTCTTC; CDR3: CASSSGTSGGHEQFF
size: .; J: TRBJ1-1; D: .; V: TRBV15; DNA: TGTGCCACCAGCAGAGATCAGTTCACAGGAGATGAAGCTTTCTTT; CDR3: CATSRDQFTGDEAFF
size: .; J: TRBJ2-3; D: TRBD2; V: TRBV3-1/TRBV3-2; DNA: TGTGCCAGCAGCCAAAGGCTAGCGGGGATGGGAGATACGCAGTATTTT; CDR3: CASSQRLAGMGDTQYF
size: .; J: TRBJ2-5; D: .; V: TRBV4-1; DNA: TGCGCCAGCAGCCTCCGCGCCGCAGCTTTGGGCGAAGAGACCCAGTACTTC; CDR3: CASSLRAAALGEETQYF
size: .; J: TRBJ1-2; D: TRBD1; V: TRBV29-1; DNA: TGCAGCGCCGACAGGGGGCCTCTAAACTATGGCTACACCTTC; CDR3: CSADRGPLNYGYTF
size: .; J: TRBJ1-2; D: .; V: TRBV7-9; DNA: TGTGCCAGCAGCTTAACGGCAGGGTCACAACTTGGCTACACCTTC; CDR3: CASSLTAGSQLGYTF